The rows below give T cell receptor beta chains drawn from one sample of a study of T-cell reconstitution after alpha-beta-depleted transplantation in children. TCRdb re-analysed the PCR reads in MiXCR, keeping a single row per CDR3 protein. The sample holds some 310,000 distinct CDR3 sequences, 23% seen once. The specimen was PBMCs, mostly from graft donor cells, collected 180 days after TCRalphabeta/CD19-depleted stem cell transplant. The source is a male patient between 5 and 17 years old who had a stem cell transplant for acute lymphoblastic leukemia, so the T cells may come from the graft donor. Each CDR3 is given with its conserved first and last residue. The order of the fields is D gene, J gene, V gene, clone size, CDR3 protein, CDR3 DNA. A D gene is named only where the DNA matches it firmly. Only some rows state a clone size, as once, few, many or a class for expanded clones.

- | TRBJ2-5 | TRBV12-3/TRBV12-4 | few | CASSQRGFSQETQYF | TGTGCCAGCAGCCAAAGGGGGTTTTCACAAGAGACCCAGTACTTC
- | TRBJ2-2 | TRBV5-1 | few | CASSYGSPTGELFF | TGCGCCAGCAGCTACGGGTCTCCCACCGGGGAGCTGTTTTTT
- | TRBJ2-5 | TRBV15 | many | CATSRKRRMYQETQYF | TGTGCCACCAGCAGGAAGAGGCGGATGTACCAAGAGACCCAGTACTTC
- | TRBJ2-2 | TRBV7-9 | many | CASENTGELFF | TGTGCCAGCGAGAACACCGGGGAGCTGTTTTTT
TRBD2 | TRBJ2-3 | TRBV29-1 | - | CSAQVGLAGIVGTDTQYF | TGCAGCGCCCAAGTTGGGCTAGCGGGTATCGTCGGCACAGATACGCAGTATTTT
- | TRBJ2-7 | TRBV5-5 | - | CASSLTAGAYEQYF | TGTGCCAGCAGCTTGACCGCCGGCGCCTACGAGCAGTACTTC
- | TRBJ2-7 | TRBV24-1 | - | CATSDSAWGIYEQYF | TGTGCCACCAGTGATTCAGCGTGGGGGATATACGAGCAGTACTTC
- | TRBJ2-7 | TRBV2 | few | CASSDQGYEQYF | TGTGCCAGCAGTGACCAGGGTTACGAGCAGTACTTC
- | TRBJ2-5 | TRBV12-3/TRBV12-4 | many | CASSPSTGRFETQYF | TGTGCCAGCAGCCCCTCAACAGGGAGGTTTGAGACCCAGTACTTC
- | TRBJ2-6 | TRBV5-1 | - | CASLPGVGSGANVLTF | TGCGCCAGCCTACCGGGAGTTGGGTCTGGGGCCAACGTCCTGACTTTC
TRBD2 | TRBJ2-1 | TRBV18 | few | CASSPPGLAGGGRREQFF | TGTGCCAGCTCACCTCCGGGACTAGCGGGAGGAGGGCGACGTGAGCAGTTCTTC
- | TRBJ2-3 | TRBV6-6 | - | CASSCGDTDTQYF | TGCGCCAGCAGTTGCGGGGACACAGATACGCAGTATTTT
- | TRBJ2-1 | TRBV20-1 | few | CSAKRVGLYNEQFF | TGCAGTGCTAAAAGGGTCGGGCTGTACAATGAGCAGTTCTTC
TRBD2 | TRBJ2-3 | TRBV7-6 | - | CASSWTSGIDTQYF | TGTGCCAGCAGCTGGACTAGCGGGATTGATACGCAGTATTTT
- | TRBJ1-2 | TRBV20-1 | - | CSARGGDRYTF | TGCAGTGCTAGAGGGGGAGACCGCTACACCTTC
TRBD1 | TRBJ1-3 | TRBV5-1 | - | CASSFTGTALSGNTIYF | TGCGCCAGCAGCTTCACCGGGACAGCACTCTCTGGAAACACCATATATTTT
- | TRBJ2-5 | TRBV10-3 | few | CAISGRTGETQYF | TGTGCCATCAGTGGACGGACCGGAGAGACCCAGTACTTC
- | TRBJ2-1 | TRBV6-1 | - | CASSARQKPSYNEQFF | TGTGCCAGCAGTGCTAGACAGAAGCCATCCTACAATGAGCAGTTCTTC
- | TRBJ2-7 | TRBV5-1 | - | CASRLRAGQEQYF | TGCGCCAGCAGATTAAGGGCAGGGCAAGAGCAGTACTTC
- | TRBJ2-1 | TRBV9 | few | CASSVGAGSYNEQFF | TGTGCCAGCAGCGTAGGCGCAGGGTCCTACAATGAGCAGTTCTTC
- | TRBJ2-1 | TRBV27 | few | CASLRAGNMNDEQFF | TGTGCCAGCCTCCGGGCAGGTAATATGAACGATGAGCAGTTCTTC
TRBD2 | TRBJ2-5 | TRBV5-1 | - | CASSLLAGDQETQYF | TGCGCCAGCAGCTTACTAGCGGGAGACCAAGAGACCCAGTACTTC
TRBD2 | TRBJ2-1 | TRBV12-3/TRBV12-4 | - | CASSPGTSGSEQFF | TGTGCCAGCAGCCCTGGGACTAGCGGCTCGGAGCAGTTCTTC
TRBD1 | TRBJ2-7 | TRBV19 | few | CASSFPGQGGYEQYF | TGTGCCAGTAGTTTCCCGGGACAGGGGGGCTACGAGCAGTACTTC
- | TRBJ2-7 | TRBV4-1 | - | CASCQVLVSYEQYF | TGCGCCAGCTGCCAAGTGCTAGTCTCCTACGAGCAGTACTTC
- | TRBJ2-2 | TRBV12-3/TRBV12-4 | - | CASTPGTGELFF | TGTGCCAGCACCCCCGGAACCGGGGAGCTGTTTTTT
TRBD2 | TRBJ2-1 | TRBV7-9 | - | CASSLPRTSPSYNEQFF | TGTGCCAGCAGCTTACCAAGGACTAGCCCCAGCTACAATGAGCAGTTCTTC
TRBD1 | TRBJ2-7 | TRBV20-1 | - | CSANPQGVGYEQYF | TGCAGTGCCAATCCCCAGGGGGTAGGCTACGAGCAGTACTTC
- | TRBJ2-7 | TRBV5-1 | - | CASRQSYEQYF | TGCGCCAGCAGACAGTCCTACGAGCAGTACTTC
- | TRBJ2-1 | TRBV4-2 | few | CASSQAGANNEQFF | TGTGCCAGCAGCCAAGCGGGTGCGAACAATGAGCAGTTCTTC